This paragraph reports one TCR beta chain. The sample belongs to a study of control samples from healthy donors and cancer patients. Sequencing was performed with immunoSEQ multiplex PCR; in TCRdb, only in-frame clones are kept and a portion is missing. The data hold fewer than 85,000 clones, with around nine tenths observed a single time. The sequence was collected from a man aged 50 or older in good health. The material sequenced was blood.

DNA for the CDR3: TGCGCCAGCAGCTTGGGGAAAACCTCCTTAAGCACAGATACGCAGTATTTT. The encoded protein is CASSLGKTSLSTDTQYF. V is TRBV5-1 and J is TRBJ2-3; D is unresolved. Looked up from germline, CDR1 is SGHRS and CDR2 is YFSETQ. V was cut by 0 bases and J by 0 bases, with 14 bases left in between. The CDR3 has 17 amino acids. The complete variable domain, with remaining parts taken from reference TRBV5-1 and TRBJ2-3, reads KAGVTQTPRYLIKTRGQQVTLSCSPISGHRSVSWYQQTPGQGLQFLFEYFSETQRNKGNFPGRFSGRQFSNSRSEMNVSTLELGDSALYLCASSLGKTSLSTDTQYFGPGTRLTVL.